One TCR beta chain is described in this entry. Researchers took RNA transcripts and amplified TCR beta CDR3 regions from them. HTBI primers primed a first-round RT-PCR, and a second-round multiplex PCR followed. TCRdb fed the multiplex PCR reads into MiXCR, producing one record per CDR3 protein. The repertoire holds about 220,000 distinct CDR3 sequences, with approximately 21% as singletons. Germline V gives CDR1 MDHEN, CDR2 SYDVKM. CDR3 size: 16 residues. Trimming at V came to 5 bases and at J to 3 bases, leaving 10 bases not matched to a gene. The data stem from a study of Graves' ophthalmopathy and Graves' hyperthyroidism.

Input material: peripheral blood. This chain links TRBV28 with TRBJ1-2; 9 bases map to TRBD1. The sequence derives from a woman aged 45-65 years with Graves' ophthalmopathy. The CDR3 DNA reads as TGTGCCAGCAGTCTCCGACAGGGGGTGAACGACTATGGCTACACCTTC. Amino acids: CASSLRQGVNDYGYTF.